A selection of T cell receptor beta chains follows, all from one sample in a study of CXCR3-negative and CXCR3-positive naive CD8 T cells. TCRdb re-called the 5' RACE reads and shows each CDR3 protein once, DNA omitted. This sample contains 150,000 to 180,000 distinct CDR3 sequences. The sample taken for sequencing was naive CXCR3+ CD8+ T cells from blood. The source of these receptors is a human donor in good health. Some clones in this sample may be carry-over from other donors' samples. CDR3s include the opening cysteine and the closing phenylalanine or tryptophan.

CDR3aa	j_gene	v_gene
CSVRSLGRETQYF	TRBJ2-5	TRBV29-1
CASSLLPNNEKLFF	TRBJ1-4	TRBV5-6
CASSTTTGGTPYEQYF	TRBJ2-7	TRBV7-9
CSVHPNYNEQFF	TRBJ2-1	TRBV20-1
CASSIGTGTYEQYF	TRBJ2-7	TRBV5-5
CASSNTGGANTEAFF	TRBJ1-1	TRBV7-3
CATSRAGGQPQHF	TRBJ1-5	TRBV15
CASSFERGGFNQPQHF	TRBJ1-5	TRBV6-2/TRBV6-3
CASSLLSGQTSTDTQYF	TRBJ2-3	TRBV28
CASSPLAGDYEQYF	TRBJ2-7	TRBV2
CASSQYRDTEAFF	TRBJ1-1	TRBV4-2
CASSLKGTGGYNEQFF	TRBJ2-1	TRBV7-9
CASSEVYGYTF	TRBJ1-2	TRBV2
CASSYSLSGQETQYF	TRBJ2-5	TRBV6-5
CAWSVAGSYEQYF	TRBJ2-7	TRBV30
CAIKREANEQFF	TRBJ2-1	TRBV10-3
CASSLYPWGGEITYEQYF	TRBJ2-7	TRBV5-1
CASSQPTGQETQYF	TRBJ2-5	TRBV7-9